The sequence of this T cell receptor (beta chain) was determined in a study of shared clonotypes between healthy human individuals. Study summary: The composition of the donors was a couple of women and a few men aged 18 to 49. Study-level points and caveats: Clonotype sharing across donors was expected to vary with sequencing depth. Naive CD4 clonotypes were shared across a handful of donors at roughly 5%.

Comments on this clone: Its antigen remains unknown.

Measured with immunoSEQ multiplex PCR; TCRdb has only the in-frame clones, and not every one. The table lists around 2,000,000 clones, about 94% of them singletons, with roughly 1% in the top ten. Naive CD8 populations comprised CD45RO-negative cells positively selected for CCR7, excluding terminally differentiated effector memory CD45RA+ cells. The receptor was derived from a man aged 18 to 30 in good health. The source material was naive CD8+ T cells sorted from blood.

The CDR3 coding sequence is TGTGCCAGCAGCTTATCACAGGGTGTTGGAACTGAAGCTTTCTTT. The encoded protein is CASSLSQGVGTEAFF. The chain uses TRBV13 and TRBJ1-1; D might be TRBD1 (6 bases). With 2 bases removed from V and 5 bases from J, the gap between germline ends came to 15 bases. Germline loops: CDR1 PRHDT, CDR2 FYEKMQ (reference sequence). The CDR3 totals 15 residues.